This T cell receptor beta chain was retrieved from a study of blood T cell repertoires in COVID-19 (dated by TCRdb to the early 2020s). For the wider study: The collaborator samples originated in the United States, Italy and Spain and spanned the acute and convalescent phases of COVID-19. Sample metadata almost always included a de-identified subject ID, COVID-19 status, age in years and sex. Samples were obtained from the ongoing ImmuneRACE study (first 160 participants) and from 1,254 subjects provided by 6 global collaborators. A freely available public database, intended as a resource for researchers studying the immune response to SARS-CoV-2, is where the repertoires were released. The material from the prospective study consisted of cDNA or gDNA derived from T cells, B-cell-depleted T cells, or PBMCs. Where HLA class I and class II types were available, the types were taken from metadata supplied by the sample provider, not from assay-based typing. Subjects who had been exposed to COVID-19, were actively infected with it, or had recovered from it provided the deeply sampled blood TCRbeta repertoires that made up the dataset. Paper-wide results and their limitations: Clinical and demographic metadata were provided uncurated, with the amount varying by source and participant.

The collaborating institutions used their own protocols to collect whole blood in K2EDTA tubes. Collaborator samples were shipped for TCRbeta analysis as frozen whole blood, isolated PBMCs, or DNA extracted from either sample type. The germline V gene specifies MNHEY as CDR1 and SVGAGI as CDR2. The CDR3 goes from the cysteine to the phenylalanine over 15 residues. Only the CDR3 DNA is retained, 45 bases long and in frame from the first base. Deletion took 7 bases off V and 2 bases off J, with a span of 18 bases between the germline ends. TCRbeta CDR3 regions were amplified from genomic DNA by means of the immunoSEQ Assay, a bias-controlled multiplex PCR. The source study handled its data this way. The number of nucleated cells in each sample was estimated from the amplification of reference gene primers within the assay. Sequence reads were collapsed and filtered to measure the absolute abundance of every unique TCRbeta CDR3 rearrangement. Productive Simpson clonality was computed per sample as the square root of Simpson's diversity index over productive rearrangements. The table was pulled from immuneACCESS by TCRdb, which kept in-frame rearrangements only. Such tables lose some clones; where checked, under half of the loss comes from unresolved V genes, and the rest has no known cause. V and J calls and clone size are given by that table; D and trimming were obtained from the DNA. A total of under 300,000 clones appear in this sample, approximately 85% of them only once. The ten largest clonotypes hold around 4% of the sample.

Worth noting for this clone: Its target antigen remains unknown. No clone much larger than this one lies a single base away; base qualities are absent.

The rearrangement combines TRBV6-5 with TRBJ2-7; TRBD1 is a possible D gene, resting on 6 matching bases. The TCR originated in a man aged 50 or older with acute or convalescent COVID-19. Sequenced sample: peripheral blood. The nucleotide sequence reads as follows: TGTGCCAGCAAGAGATCAGGGGTTATGGCCTACGAGCAGTACTTC. Translated, this is CASKRSGVMAYEQYF.